This T cell receptor (beta chain) was captured in a study of cytomegalovirus exposure and HLA in healthy donors. The CDR3 sequence is 14 residues long. Germline loops: CDR1 LNHDA, CDR2 SQIVND (reference sequence). V was trimmed by 6 bases and J by 7 bases, leaving 17 bases between them. With 60 Vbeta and 13 Jbeta primers, the PCR was carried out. TCRdb's copy holds only in-frame clones and misses some; the assay was immunoSEQ multiplex PCR. This repertoire shows about 230,000 clones, about 80% found once; its top ten account for around 2.9%. The V gene is TRBV19, the J gene TRBJ2-3; perhaps TRBD2 as D (6 bases). The sequence came from a woman aged 55-69 years in good health and CMV-seropositive. Sequencing was carried out using PBMCs. This chain's CDR3 is CASRGGPSVNTQYF. Here the CDR3 DNA reads TGTGCCAGTAGGGGGGGACCCTCAGTGAATACGCAGTATTTT.